The T cell receptor beta chain described here comes from a study of cytomegalovirus exposure and HLA in healthy donors. The germline V gene has CDR1 GTSNPN and CDR2 SVGIG (reference sequence). Trimming took off 5 bases at V and 8 bases at J, with 14 bases between the two ends. This CDR3 contains 12 residues. Use of 60 Vbeta and 13 Jbeta primers characterized the PCR. Profiled with immunoSEQ multiplex PCR; TCRdb holds only in-frame clones, not every one. The sample gives 100,000 to 150,000 clones, approximately 81% of which show up once; about 3.9% is in the top ten. The genes are TRBV30 and TRBJ2-3; no firm D call. Material: PBMCs. The clonotype originates from a man aged 18 to 30 in good health and CMV-seropositive. The CDR3 DNA is TGTGCCTGGGCGACAAGACGCCTTACGCAGTATTTT. Translating gives CAWATRRLTQYF.